These 15 T cell receptor beta chains came from one sample sequenced in a study of type 1 regulatory T cells. TCRdb ran MiXCR on the reads and lists one entry per CDR3 protein. The profile shows approximately 45,000 distinct CDR3 sequences, 9% to 15% of them singletons. No antigens are known for them. The sequenced material came from cultured non-Tr1 T cells, either the whole culture or a sorted T cell fraction (not recorded which). The receptor set was obtained from a human donor in good health.

The chain joins TRBV28 to TRBJ1-1; tentatively, D is TRBD1 (5 bases). This CDR3 has 13 residues. Trimming took 3 bases from V and 6 from J, leaving 11 bases between them. Per germline, CDR1 MDHEN and CDR2 SYDVKM. The CDR3 DNA reads as TGTGCCAGCAGTTTTGGGACGCCTCCTGAAGCTTTCTTT. This translates into CASSFGTPPEAFF.

The chain carries TRBV18 and TRBJ2-2; D tentatively reads TRBD1 or TRBD2 (5 bases each). Germline V CDR1 and CDR2: KGHSH, LQKENI. The CDR3 is made up of 17 amino acids. The V and J ends lost 1 base and 2 bases respectively, with 14 bases between them. The CDR3 DNA reads as TGTGCCAGCTCACCACGGACCGGGACCGACAACACCGGGGAGCTGTTTTTT. It encodes CASSPRTGTDNTGELFF.

This clonotype has at least ten counts. The chain recombines TRBV5-1 with TRBJ2-4, with D hard to call. Trimming shortened V by 0 bases and J by 4 bases, and 14 bases separated the two germline ends. Looked up from germline, CDR1 is SGHRS and CDR2 is YFSETQ. CDR3 length equals 16 residues. The CDR3 sequence is CASSLVPSATKNIQYF. In DNA form, the CDR3 reads TGCGCCAGCAGCTTGGTACCGAGCGCGACAAAAAACATTCAGTACTTC.

A word on this clonotype: A much more abundant neighbour one base away suggests this may be a read error. This chain links TRBV2 with TRBJ1-5; maybe TRBD1 (6 bases). Trimming removed 8 bases from V and 4 bases from J, with 18 bases in between. Germline assignment: CDR1 SNHLY and CDR2 FYNNEI. CDR3 length: 15 amino acids. The DNA for the CDR3 is TGTGCCAGCGACCAAGACAGGCAGCCTAATCAGCCCCAGCATTTT. Its translation is CASDQDRQPNQPQHF. The full variable domain, its missing parts supplied by reference TRBV2 and TRBJ1-5, is EPEVTQTPSHQVTQMGQEVILRCVPISNHLYFYWYRQILGQKVEFLVSFYNNEISEKSEIFDDQFSVERPDGSNFTLKIRSTKLEDSAMYFCASDQDRQPNQPQHFGDGTRLSIL.

V gene TRBV7-2 combines with J gene TRBJ2-2; D is uncertain. The CDR3 extends over 13 amino acids. The germline gives CDR1 SGHTA, CDR2 FQGNSA. V was cut by 3 bases and J by 2 bases, with 4 bases left in between. In nucleotides, the CDR3 is TGTGCCAGCAGCTTTGAAAACACCGGGGAGCTGTTTTTT. This sequence encodes CASSFENTGELFF.

This chain connects TRBV5-1 to TRBJ2-1; 13 bases agree with TRBD2. The CDR3 contains 17 residues. Germline trimming cut 3 bases from V and 4 bases from J; bases unmatched to any gene: 7. The germline gives CDR1 SGHRS, CDR2 YFSETQ. The DNA for the CDR3 is TGCGCCAGCAGCTCCGGGACTAGCGGGATCACGTACAATGAGCAGTTCTTC. Protein sequence: CASSSGTSGITYNEQFF.

This clonotype was counted only a few times. The J gene is TRBJ2-5, the V gene TRBV5-1, with 11 bases matching TRBD2. Germline CDR1 and CDR2: SGHRS and YFSETQ. V dropped 0 bases and J dropped 3; count of bases not matched to a gene: 10. The CDR3 runs to 18 residues. The CDR3 nucleotides read TGCGCCAGCAGCTTGGGCATAAGTGGGACTAGCGGCAAAGAGACCCAGTACTTC. This sequence encodes CASSLGISGTSGKETQYF.

This clonotype has just a few counts. This chain joins TRBV18 and TRBJ1-4; no firm D call. V was clipped by 2 bases and J by 7 bases, with 11 bases between them. The CDR3 length is 14 residues. CDR1 is KGHSH, CDR2 LQKENI, per germline. The CDR3 loop reads CASSPGSEGEKLFF. CDR3 in DNA: TGTGCCAGCTCACCAGGCTCCGAGGGTGAAAAACTGTTTTTT.

The table lists this clonotype with many counts. The rearrangement links TRBV7-3 to TRBJ1-6; D is ambiguous. V shed 3 bases and J shed 10 bases, with 10 bases lying between them. CDR1 and CDR2 from the germline V gene are SGHTA and FQGTGA. The CDR3 contains 13 residues. CDR3 loop: CASSFDLRSPLHF. CDR3 in DNA: TGTGCCAGCAGCTTTGATTTGAGGTCACCCCTCCACTTT.

This clonotype was observed many times. V and J are TRBV20-1 and TRBJ2-1; tentatively, D is TRBD1 (6 bases). CDR1 is DFQATT and CDR2 is SNEGSKA in the germline V gene (reference sequence). Trimming removed 6 bases at V and 0 bases at J, with 24 bases between. This CDR3 spans 18 amino acids. CDR3 DNA sequence: TGCAGTGCAAAGAGTGCACAGGGTGGAAGAAGCTCCTACAATGAGCAGTTCTTC. It translates to CSAKSAQGGRSSYNEQFF.

This clonotype was detected only a few times. The chain uses TRBV7-3 and TRBJ1-6; a weak D match, TRBD1 (6 bases). Trimming left V 5 bases short and J 10 bases short, with 18 bases between. CDR1 is SGHTA, CDR2 FQGTGA, per germline. The CDR3 totals 15 residues. This chain's CDR3 is CASSPGGGGYSPLHF. The DNA for the CDR3 is TGTGCCAGCAGCCCCGGGGGAGGGGGTTACTCACCCCTCCACTTT.

The genes are TRBV18 and TRBJ1-1; no clear D gene. Trimming took 3 bases from V and 0 from J, leaving 11 bases between them. The CDR3 loop spans 15 amino acids. CDR1 and CDR2 from the germline V gene are KGHSH and LQKENI. The DNA for the CDR3 is TGTGCCAGCTCACCGGTCGGAAACATGAACACTGAAGCTTTCTTT. Protein product: CASSPVGNMNTEAFF.

The rearrangement joins TRBV7-9 to TRBJ2-5, with TRBD1 identical over 9 bases. Germline trimming cut 5 bases from V and 3 bases from J; bases unmatched to any gene: 4. This CDR3 comprises 14 residues. CDR1 is SEHNR and CDR2 is FQNEAQ in the germline V gene (reference sequence). The CDR3 region is CASSRDRVKETQYF. For the CDR3, the DNA is TGTGCCAGCAGCCGGGACAGGGTAAAAGAGACCCAGTACTTC.

This clonotype was detected only a few times. The V gene is TRBV20-1, the J gene TRBJ2-5, with a possible D match to TRBD2 (5 bases). This CDR3 comprises 14 residues. CDR1 is DFQATT and CDR2 is SNEGSKA in the germline V gene (reference sequence). The V end lost 3 bases, the J end lost 0 bases, and 11 bases lay between the germline ends. CDR3 amino acids: CSARSAADQETQYF. CDR3 coding DNA: TGCAGTGCTAGGAGCGCAGCGGACCAAGAGACCCAGTACTTC.

The table lists this clonotype with many counts. The rearrangement links TRBV12-3 or TRBV12-4 to TRBJ2-1; 7 positions agree with TRBD1. The CDR3 loop spans 16 amino acids. Trimming took 4 bases from V and 0 from J; bases not matched to a gene: 6. The CDR3 DNA follows: TGTGCCAGCAGTTCAGCGGACAGGCCCTCCTACAATGAGCAGTTCTTC. Translating gives CASSSADRPSYNEQFF.